This paragraph reports one TCR beta chain. From germline, CDR1 is LNHDA and CDR2 SQIVND (reference sequence). There are 12 residues in the CDR3. V lost 4 bases to trimming and J lost 6 bases; unmatched junction nucleotides: 0. The PCR ran on 60 Vbeta and 13 Jbeta primers. Repertoires were generated with immunoSEQ multiplex PCR, while TCRdb's copy carries only in-frame clones and drops some. The data hold roughly 110,000 clones, with roughly 72% observed a single time. These data come from a study of cytomegalovirus exposure and HLA in healthy donors. The sequencing input was PBMCs. The rearrangement links TRBV19 to TRBJ2-3; 8 nucleotides agree with TRBD1. The sequence was obtained from a man aged 30-40 years in good health and CMV-seronegative. The CDR3 region is CASSRTGDTQYF. The CDR3 DNA sequence: TGTGCCAGTAGTAGGACAGGGGATACGCAGTATTTT.